A single sample gave rise to the 8 T cell receptor beta chains below, sequenced in a study of T cells after posttransplantation cyclophosphamide. Generated by immunoSEQ multiplex PCR, the TCRdb table keeps only in-frame clones and is missing some. The table lists under 30,000 clones, no singletons, with 2.5% to 3.5% in the top ten. Input material: PBMCs. The origin of the receptors is a woman aged 60-70 years in good health, CMV-negative, and a related stem cell transplant donor.

Many counts were recorded for this clone. The chain recombines TRBV4-1 with TRBJ2-3; 14 bases align to TRBD2. From germline, CDR1 is MGHRA and CDR2 YSYEKL. The CDR3 sequence is 16 residues long. J was trimmed by 6 bases and V by 4 bases; bases with no gene match: 6. In DNA form, the CDR3 reads TGCGCCAGCAGCCCCCTTGGACTAGCGGGGGGCGATACGCAGTATTTT. Protein product: CASSPLGLAGGDTQYF.

This clone has at least ten counts. J is TRBJ2-3 and V is TRBV19; the D gene is possibly TRBD2 (6 bases). Germline CDR1 and CDR2: LNHDA and SQIVND (reference sequence). This CDR3 contains 13 residues. V was trimmed by 5 bases and J by 6 bases, leaving 12 bases between them. The CDR3 DNA sequence: TGTGCCAGTAGTTCCCGGAGGGGCGATACGCAGTATTTT. Translated: CASSSRRGDTQYF.

V usage is TRBV12-5 and J usage is TRBJ2-7, with D tentatively TRBD2 (6 bases). CDR3 length equals 13 residues. Germline-derived CDR1 and CDR2 are LGHNT and FRNRAP. Trimming removed 7 bases at V and 6 bases at J, with 16 bases between. CDR3 region: CASALGTSSEQYF. The CDR3 DNA is TGTGCTAGTGCCCTAGGGACTTCAAGCGAGCAGTACTTC.

This clone was observed at least ten times. The V call is TRBV19, the J call TRBJ2-3, with D possibly matching TRBD1 (5 bases). CDR3 length equals 14 residues. Germline V lookup: CDR1 LNHDA, CDR2 SQIVND (reference sequence). The V end lost 2 bases, the J end lost 2 bases, and 8 bases lay between the germline ends. CDR3 nucleotides: TGTGCCAGTAGTATATTCAGGGACACAGATACGCAGTATTTT. Translation: CASSIFRDTDTQYF.

This clone occurred a few times. The CDR3 sequence is CAWSTGGANEKLFF. DNA of the CDR3: TGTGCCTGGAGTACGGGGGGAGCTAATGAAAAACTGTTTTTT. V usage is TRBV30 and J usage is TRBJ1-4; TRBD1 is a possible D gene (5 bases). V lost 2 bases and J 3 bases, leaving 10 bases between the germline ends. This CDR3 comprises 14 residues. The germline CDR1 and CDR2 sequences are GTSNPN and SVGIG (reference sequence).

The genes are TRBV28 and TRBJ1-5; 9 bases line up with TRBD1. The germline gives CDR1 MDHEN, CDR2 SYDVKM. The CDR3 spans 15 residues. Trimming took 3 bases from V and 4 from J; bases not matched to a gene: 4. Here the CDR3 DNA reads TGTGCCAGCAGTTTCCTCGGGACAGGGAATCAGCCCCAGCATTTT. It yields the protein CASSFLGTGNQPQHF. Together with reference TRBV28 and TRBJ1-5, the CDR3 gives the full variable domain: DVKVTQSSRYLVKRTGEKVFLECVQDMDHENMFWYRQDPGLGLRLIYFSYDVKMKEKGDIPEGYSVSREKKERFSLILESASTNQTSMYLCASSFLGTGNQPQHFGDGTRLSIL.

This clone is medium-sized. This chain joins TRBV19 and TRBJ2-7, with a weak D call TRBD1 (5 bases). The CDR3 length is 13 residues. Trimming took 1 base from V and 9 from J, leaving 13 bases between them. CDR1 and CDR2 (germline): LNHDA, SQIVND (reference sequence). Here the CDR3 reads CASSIGGKGAQYF. The CDR3 DNA reads as TGTGCCAGTAGTATAGGTGGTAAAGGGGCGCAGTACTTC.

This clone was counted ten times or more. The chain employs TRBV19 and TRBJ1-1; unclear D gene. The V end lost 2 bases, the J end lost 2 bases, and 12 bases lay between the germline ends. The CDR3 is 15 amino acids. Germline lookup yields CDR1 LNHDA and CDR2 SQIVND (reference sequence). Here the CDR3 DNA reads TGTGCCAGTAGTATAAGTAAGAAAACTAACACTGAAGCTTTCTTT. This encodes CASSISKKTNTEAFF.